These 26 T cell receptor beta chains were all obtained from the same sample, sequenced in a study of blood T cell repertoires in COVID-19. Profiling relied on immunoSEQ multiplex PCR, and the TCRdb table lists in-frame clones only, not all of them. The sample comprises some 230,000 clones, roughly 84% of which are singletons, and around 1% rests with the top ten. The sample was peripheral blood. The receptors shown here come from a man aged 35 to 55 with acute or convalescent COVID-19.

CDR3 in amino acids: CASSTFLTTNEKLFF. The CDR3 bases are TGTGCCAGTAGCACATTCCTGACAACTAATGAAAAACTGTTTTTT. V is TRBV19 and J is TRBJ1-4; no clear D. The CDR3 consists of 15 residues. V was pared by 6 bases and J by 0 bases, with 11 bases between. Germline assignment: CDR1 LNHDA and CDR2 SQIVND (reference sequence).

V is TRBV7-6 and J is TRBJ1-4; 9 nucleotides match TRBD1. Germline lookup yields CDR1 SGHVS and CDR2 FNYEAQ. The CDR3 is 16 amino acids. The trim removed 1 base at V and 5 bases at J, leaving 5 bases unmatched. The CDR3 reads CASSLGQGDFNEKLFF. CDR3 sequence (DNA): TGTGCCAGCAGCTTAGGACAGGGGGATTTCAATGAAAAACTGTTTTTT.

This clone occurred once. The chain uses TRBV6-5 and TRBJ2-3; 10 bases fit TRBD2. Trimming took 4 bases from V and 2 from J; bases not matched to a gene: 6. CDR1 is MNHEY, CDR2 SVGAGI, per germline. This CDR3 comprises 16 residues. The CDR3 is CASSFASGGTTDTQYF. CDR3 bases: TGTGCCAGCAGTTTTGCTAGCGGGGGTACCACAGATACGCAGTATTTT.

This chain connects TRBV7-2 to TRBJ1-3; D remains unclear. The CDR3 runs to 13 residues. The V end was cut by 0 bases, the J end by 4 bases, with 4 bases between. CDR1 is SGHTA, CDR2 FQGNSA, per germline. The CDR3 region is CASSLAQGNTIYF. Written as DNA, the CDR3 is TGTGCCAGCAGCTTAGCTCAGGGAAACACCATATATTTT.

The chain is built from TRBV5-1 and TRBJ2-7, with 7 positions matching TRBD1. Germline assignment: CDR1 SGHRS and CDR2 YFSETQ. The junction had 9 bases not matched to a gene; V was cut back by 3 bases and J by 0 bases. This CDR3 region has 16 residues. CDR3 coding DNA: TGCGCCAGCAGCTCGGGGACCGGACAGGACTCCTACGAGCAGTACTTC. It is translated as CASSSGTGQDSYEQYF.

The V and J genes are TRBV3-1 (or the pseudogene TRBV3-2) and TRBJ2-5; D not certain. The germline gives CDR1 LGHDT, CDR2 YNNKEL (reference sequence). Trimming removed 1 base at V and 6 bases at J, with 12 bases between. This CDR3 contains 14 residues. DNA for the CDR3: TGTGCCAGCAGCCAAGTTGTCCAGGCGAAGACCCAGTACTTC. Encoded protein: CASSQVVQAKTQYF.

The chain carries TRBV7-6 and TRBJ1-1; tentative D call: TRBD1 (6 bases). The CDR3 spans 13 residues. The germline CDR1 and CDR2 sequences are SGHVS and FNYEAQ. V lost 1 base and J 8 bases, leaving 11 bases between the germline ends. The CDR3 DNA is TGTGCCAGCAGCTTAGGGCGGGGGCAAGAAGCTTTCTTT. The encoded protein is CASSLGRGQEAFF.

The chain joins TRBV27 to TRBJ2-3; the D is unclear. CDR3 length: 14 amino acids. CDR1 and CDR2 (germline): MNHEY, SMNVEV (reference sequence). The ends were cut back, 2 bases at V and 6 bases at J, with 12 bases in the middle. Written as DNA, the CDR3 is TGTGCCAGCAGTTTAGCGCGGTCGAAGGATACGCAGTATTTT. The encoded protein is CASSLARSKDTQYF.

This chain joins TRBV5-1 and TRBJ2-3; D not certain. The CDR3 is 14 residues long. V was shortened by 4 bases and J by 1 base, with 10 bases between the two germline ends. CDR1 and CDR2 from the germline V gene are SGHRS and YFSETQ. CDR3 region: CASSDMSGTDTQYF. The CDR3 region has the DNA TGCGCCAGCAGCGATATGAGCGGCACAGATACGCAGTATTTT.

This chain uses TRBV5-6 with TRBJ1-1, with a tentative D call TRBD1 (5 bases). The CDR3 is 14 residues long. V was cut by 0 bases and J by 1 base, with 7 bases left in between. The germline CDR1 and CDR2 sequences are SGHDT and YYEEEE. CDR3 residues: CASSLVGGNTEAFF. DNA of the CDR3: TGTGCCAGCAGCTTGGTCGGGGGGAACACTGAAGCTTTCTTT.

The rearrangement uses TRBV9 and TRBJ1-1; D remains unclear. CDR3 length: 12 residues. V was trimmed by 4 bases and J by 3 bases, leaving 7 bases between them. CDR1 is SGDLS, CDR2 YYNGEE, per germline. The CDR3 protein is CASSPSDTEAFF. As DNA, the CDR3 is TGTGCCAGCAGCCCTTCGGACACTGAAGCTTTCTTT.

The chain recombines TRBV19 with TRBJ1-1; D is uncertain. The CDR3 totals 12 residues. V was clipped by 3 bases and J by 5 bases, with 7 bases between them. Per the germline V gene, CDR1 is LNHDA and CDR2 is SQIVND (reference sequence). The CDR3 sequence: CASSITGTEAFF. DNA for the CDR3: TGTGCCAGTAGTATCACGGGAACTGAAGCTTTCTTT.

This chain connects TRBV7-9 to TRBJ1-1; tentative D call: TRBD1 (5 bases). V was trimmed by 5 bases and J by 4 bases, leaving 17 bases between them. CDR3 length: 15 amino acids. Per the germline V gene, CDR1 is SEHNR and CDR2 is FQNEAQ (reference sequence). CDR3 sequence: CASSLLVGGGTEAFF. The CDR3 nucleotides are TGTGCCAGCAGCCTTCTAGTCGGGGGAGGCACTGAAGCTTTCTTT.

V is TRBV3-1 (or the pseudogene TRBV3-2) and J is TRBJ2-5; 8 positions match TRBD1. The CDR3 spans 13 residues. Germline V lookup: CDR1 LGHDT, CDR2 YNNKEL (reference sequence). The junction had 2 bases not matched to a gene; V was cut back by 6 bases and J by 2 bases. CDR3: CASRYRGQETQYF. The CDR3 DNA is TGTGCCAGCAGATACAGGGGGCAAGAGACCCAGTACTTC.

This chain connects TRBV10-3 to TRBJ2-5; unclear D gene. The CDR3 has 11 amino acids. The germline gives CDR1 ENHRY, CDR2 SYGVKD. V gave up 10 bases and J gave up 3 bases, with 9 bases separating them. In DNA form, the CDR3 reads TGTGCCACCGAGTTTGAAGAGACCCAGTACTTC. It codes for CATEFEETQYF.

The J gene is TRBJ1-1, the V gene TRBV19, with D unresolved. CDR1 LNHDA and CDR2 SQIVND come from the germline V gene (reference sequence). V was cut by 6 bases and J by 4 bases, with 12 bases left in between. The CDR3 totals 13 residues. CDR3 residues: CASRPSTGTEAFF. The DNA for the CDR3 is TGTGCCAGTAGACCCTCTACGGGCACTGAAGCTTTCTTT. The full variable domain, rest sourced from reference TRBV19 and TRBJ1-1, is DGGITQSPKYLFRKEGQNVTLSCEQNLNHDAMYWYRQDPGQGLRLIYYSQIVNDFQKGDIAEGYSVSREKKESFPLTVTSAQKNPTAFYLCASRPSTGTEAFFGQGTRLTVV.

Here the CDR3 reads CASSRDSPTEAFF. In DNA, the CDR3 is TGTGCCAGCAGTCGGGACAGCCCCACTGAAGCTTTCTTT. The chain recombines TRBV2 with TRBJ1-1, with 7 bases that match TRBD1. V lost 5 bases, J lost 4 bases, and 4 bases stayed unmatched. Germline V gene sequence: CDR1 SNHLY, CDR2 FYNNEI. CDR3 length: 13 amino acids.

Comments on this clone: The identical CDR3 is also encoded by other nucleotide sequences in the sample. The V and J genes are TRBV27 and TRBJ1-5; D might be TRBD1 (6 bases). Germline V gene lookup returns CDR1 MNHEY and CDR2 SMNVEV (reference sequence). This CDR3 spans 15 amino acids. V was clipped by 8 bases and J by 2 bases, with 16 bases between them. CDR3 amino acids: CASGTYRARNQPQHF. The CDR3 region has the DNA TGTGCCAGCGGTACTTACAGGGCTCGCAATCAGCCCCAGCATTTT.

V is TRBV3-1 (or the pseudogene TRBV3-2) and J is TRBJ2-3; 13 bases agree with TRBD2. The V segment lost 4 bases and the J segment 4 bases; nucleotides outside the gene matches: 8. This CDR3 has 17 amino acids. From germline, CDR1 is LGHDT and CDR2 YNNKEL (reference sequence). Here the CDR3 reads CASSRTSGGLGADTQYF. Written as DNA, the CDR3 is TGTGCCAGCAGCCGGACTAGCGGGGGCCTTGGGGCAGATACGCAGTATTTT.

The chain carries TRBV6-5 and TRBJ2-3; TRBD1 is a possible D gene (6 bases). V lost 10 bases and J lost 6, with 17 bases in between. The CDR3 runs 13 residues. CDR1 and CDR2 (germline): MNHEY, SVGAGI. Here the CDR3 DNA reads TGTGCCACTAAGGACAGAGCCATGGATACGCAGTATTTT. This gives the protein CATKDRAMDTQYF.

The chain recombines TRBV27 with TRBJ2-1; 14 positions match TRBD2. With V trimmed by 8 bases and J by 7 bases, 10 bases remained unmatched. Germline V lookup: CDR1 MNHEY, CDR2 SMNVEV (reference sequence). The CDR3 extends over 16 amino acids. The CDR3 DNA reads as TGTGCCAGCTCCCTTCGACTAGCGGGGGGGTTAAATGAGCAGTTCTTC. Translation: CASSLRLAGGLNEQFF.

The genes are TRBV7-8 and TRBJ2-7, with 10 positions matching TRBD2. V dropped 5 bases and J dropped 4; count of bases not matched to a gene: 8. Germline-derived CDR1 and CDR2 are SGHVS and FQNEAQ. This CDR3 is 15 amino acids long. CDR3 coding DNA: TGTGCCAGCAGCAGTCCCCAGCGGGGGGGATACGAGCAGTACTTC. It codes for CASSSPQRGGYEQYF.

The chain joins TRBV6-6 to TRBJ2-7; D is possibly TRBD1 (6 bases). Between the trimmed V and J ends, which lost 3 bases and 3 bases, there was a span of 15 bases. This CDR3 region has 15 residues. Germline loops: CDR1 MNHNY, CDR2 SVGAGI (reference sequence). The CDR3 sequence is CASSYSPGAGYEQYF. The CDR3 DNA sequence: TGTGCCAGCAGTTATTCGCCAGGGGCCGGCTACGAGCAGTACTTC.

The chain combines TRBV10-2 with TRBJ1-6, with D perhaps TRBD1 (5 bases). Germline CDR1 is WSHSY and CDR2 is SAAADI. With 5 bases removed from V and 6 bases from J, the gap between germline ends came to 17 bases. There are 16 residues in the CDR3. The CDR3 loop is CASSPGNDRLNSPLHF. CDR3 in DNA: TGCGCCAGCAGTCCCGGCAACGACAGACTTAATTCACCCCTCCACTTT.

The chain uses TRBV7-9 and TRBJ1-1; possibly TRBD1 for D (5 bases). CDR3 size: 13 residues. The V end lost 2 bases, the J end lost 4 bases, and 8 bases lay between the germline ends. CDR1 and CDR2 from the germline V gene are SEHNR and FQNEAQ (reference sequence). CDR3 sequence (DNA): TGTGCCAGCAGCTTACCGGGACTCACTGAAGCTTTCTTT. It encodes CASSLPGLTEAFF.

This clone is a singleton in its sample. The chain couples TRBV2 to TRBJ1-2, with D unresolved. V was shortened by 6 bases and J by 9 bases, with 20 bases between the two germline ends. Germline CDR1 is SNHLY and CDR2 is FYNNEI. The CDR3 sequence is 14 residues long. The CDR3 nucleotides read TGTGCCAGCAGGAGGGAACTTCCACGGATGCGCTACACCTTC. This sequence encodes CASRRELPRMRYTF.